This is a list of T cell receptor beta chains from one sample in a study of early T cells in non-severe SARS-CoV-2 infection. TCRdb re-analysed the 5' RACE reads in MiXCR, keeping a single row per CDR3 protein. Of some 91,000 distinct CDR3 sequences in the sample, 9.5% to 11% were seen once. The sample was whole blood, taken at baseline. Every receptor here comes from an adult who was a healthcare worker with PCR-confirmed SARS-CoV-2 infection or an uninfected control (not recorded which). Each CDR3 is given without its conserved first and last residue.

TRBV6-6,ASSHPSGGTPYNEQF
TRBV30,AWSVRFLEPHEQY
TRBV6-5,ASSYSASGQNTGELF
TRBV19,ASSIGPRGRTEAF
TRBV29-1,SVGRRSSYNEQF
TRBV12-3/TRBV12-4,ASSLSGGLSQF
TRBV6-5,ASSYSVGRWGDRPTSPLH
TRBV27,ASSFDRGGQPQH
TRBV2,ASSLPGDEKLF
TRBV10-3,AISVKDDEQF
TRBV18,ASSQSGRINNEQF
TRBV10-3,AISESNNEQY
TRBV11-2,ASGLHSSGRAFSVDNEQF
TRBV11-2,ASSLDLPAGGWGDTQY
TRBV7-2,ASSLAGQGYGYT
TRBV11-3,ASSSTGPTGELF